The 27 T cell receptor beta chains below come from one sample, sequenced in a study of blood T cells in healthy people across ages. The use of a sample-barcoded 5' primer and a J-beta primer mix characterized a second PCR of about 7 to 12 cycles. TCRdb redid the calling of the 5' RACE reads with MiXCR, one entry per CDR3 protein. Here the sample spans about 1.7 million distinct CDR3 sequences, roughly 28% being singletons. Material for sequencing was blood. The receptors here all came from a woman aged 25 to 45 in good health.

The genes are TRBV13 and TRBJ2-7; the match to TRBD2 covers 10 bases. The J call may be mistaken, given a closer DNA end match to TRBJ2-1. Germline V CDR1 and CDR2: PRHDT, FYEKMQ (reference sequence). CDR3 size: 13 residues. This CDR3 is CASGTSVDNEQFF. The CDR3 region has the DNA TGTGCCAGCGGGACTAGCGTCGACAATGAGCAGTTCTTC.

Comment on this clonotype: One junction end disagrees with the germline gene, perhaps due to a read error. The chain couples TRBV5-5 to TRBJ1-2, with a weak D call TRBD1 (5 bases). Germline-derived CDR1 and CDR2 are SGHKS and YYEKEE (reference sequence). The CDR3 contains 17 residues. DNA for the CDR3: TGTGCCTGCAGTAACCCGGGACCGAGAATATATAACTATGGCTACACCTTC. It codes for CACSNPGPRIYNYGYTF.

In the case of this clonotype: One end of the junction fails to match germline, which may point to a read error. V gene TRBV15 combines with J gene TRBJ2-3; 8 bases are a match to TRBD2. CDR3 length equals 13 residues. Per the germline V gene, CDR1 is LNHNV and CDR2 is YYDKDF (reference sequence). The CDR3 sequence is CASTSGAGDAQYF. The CDR3 nucleotides read TGTGCCTCCACTAGCGGAGCGGGAGATGCGCAGTATTTT.

This chain joins TRBV7-2 and TRBJ1-2; possible D gene TRBD1, 6 bases. This CDR3 is built from 15 residues. Germline assignment: CDR1 SGHTA and CDR2 FQGNSA. The V end was cut by 4 bases, the J end by 5 bases, with 17 bases between. The CDR3 region has the DNA TGTGCCAGCAGCTCCCCAGCGACAGGACTATATGGCTACACCTTC. Amino acid sequence: CASSSPATGLYGYTF.

Points on this clonotype: An end of the junction differs from the germline gene, which may be a read error. The V gene is TRBV7-9, the J gene TRBJ2-7, with 9 bases matching TRBD1. The CDR3 loop spans 15 amino acids. Germline values: CDR1 SEHNR, CDR2 FQNEAQ (reference sequence). This CDR3 is CAGSLPGTGRHEQYF. The CDR3 bases are TGTGCCGGCAGCCTCCCCGGGACAGGGAGACACGAGCAGTACTTC. The whole variable domain, remainder taken from reference TRBV7-9 and TRBJ2-7, is DTGVSQNPRHKITKRGQNVTFRCDPISEHNRLYWYRQTLGQGPEFLTYFQNEAQLEKSRLLSDRFSAERPKGSFSTLEIQRTEQGDSAMYLCAGSLPGTGRHEQYFGPGTRLTVT.

V usage is TRBV12-3 or TRBV12-4 and J usage is TRBJ1-2; no clear D gene. Trimming cost V 2 bases and J 7 bases, with 14 bases left between them. CDR3 length: 14 residues. The CDR3 DNA follows: TGTGCCAGCAGTTTACGCGACGGGAGGCCTGGCTACACCTTC. Amino acids: CASSLRDGRPGYTF.

This clonotype has just one count. This sequence joins TRBV11-2 and TRBJ2-3; TRBD1 matches at 9 bases. In germline, CDR1 is SGHAT, CDR2 FQNNGV. This CDR3 has 14 amino acids. V dropped 7 bases and J dropped 5; count of bases not matched to a gene: 7. In DNA, the CDR3 is TGTGCCAGCACCTTGGACAGGGGATTAGATACGCAGTATTTT. Its protein product is CASTLDRGLDTQYF.

This sequence joins TRBV9 and TRBJ2-3, with 15 positions matching TRBD2. Germline values: CDR1 SGDLS, CDR2 YYNGEE. The CDR3 spans 18 residues. Trimming cost V 4 bases and J 5 bases; bases outside gene matches: 11. This chain's CDR3 is CASSSRGLAGGRRDTQYF. Written as DNA, the CDR3 is TGTGCCAGCAGCTCACGTGGACTAGCGGGAGGGCGGAGAGATACGCAGTATTTT.

CDR3 nucleotides: TGTGCCAGCCCCCGGGGCGCGAATCAGCCCCAGCATTTT. Translation gives CASPRGANQPQHF. V is TRBV21-1 and J is TRBJ1-5; the D call of TRBD1 is as the table states it, not checked on the DNA. TRBV21-1 is recorded as a pseudogene. This CDR3 contains 13 residues.

V and J are TRBV7-9 and TRBJ1-5, with TRBD1 matching 7 bases. In germline, CDR1 is SEHNR, CDR2 FQNEAQ (reference sequence). V lost 5 bases to trimming and J lost 4 bases; unmatched junction nucleotides: 5. This CDR3 is 14 amino acids long. The CDR3 DNA reads TGTGCCAGCAGCCAGGGGGGGACGAATCAGCCCCAGCATTTT. Translation: CASSQGGTNQPQHF. The full variable domain, rest sourced from reference TRBV7-9 and TRBJ1-5, is DTGVSQNPRHKITKRGQNVTFRCDPISEHNRLYWYRQTLGQGPEFLTYFQNEAQLEKSRLLSDRFSAERPKGSFSTLEIQRTEQGDSAMYLCASSQGGTNQPQHFGDGTRLSIL.

This clonotype turned up a few times. The CDR3 is CASSSAPNSYNEQFF. The CDR3 nucleotides read TGTGCCAGCAGCTCAGCACCGAACTCCTACAATGAGCAGTTCTTC. J is TRBJ2-1 and V is TRBV11-2; D is unclear. The V gene's germline CDR1 is SGHAT and CDR2 FQNNGV. Trimming shortened V by 4 bases and J by 0 bases, and 10 bases separated the two germline ends. The CDR3 length is 15 residues.

This clonotype was detected a few times. The chain recombines TRBV19 with TRBJ2-5; 8 nucleotides align to TRBD1. This CDR3 region has 15 residues. Germline V lookup: CDR1 LNHDA, CDR2 SQIVND (reference sequence). Trimming took 3 bases from V and 4 from J; bases not matched to a gene: 7. This CDR3 is CASSMGNDRGETQYF. CDR3 in DNA: TGTGCCAGTAGTATGGGGAACGACAGGGGAGAGACCCAGTACTTC.

The rearrangement links TRBV6-1 to TRBJ2-3; tentatively, D is TRBD1 or TRBD2 (5 bases each). This CDR3 is 17 amino acids long. CDR1 is MNHNS and CDR2 is SASEGT in the germline V gene. Between the trimmed V and J ends, which lost 5 bases and 0 bases, there was a span of 18 bases. The CDR3 DNA sequence: TGTGCCAGCAGTCGCCTGGGACGGTTTTCTAGCACAGATACGCAGTATTTT. Translated, it gives CASSRLGRFSSTDTQYF.

As DNA, the CDR3 is TGTGCCAGTAGTATGGACAGGGCCGCCGCTAACTATGGCTACACCTTC. Residues: CASSMDRAAANYGYTF. The chain employs TRBV19 and TRBJ1-2; 8 nucleotides align to TRBD1. The CDR3 contains 16 residues. The J segment lost 0 bases and the V segment lost 3 bases, leaving 6 bases of the junction unmatched. Germline loops: CDR1 LNHDA, CDR2 SQIVND (reference sequence). The full variable domain, with the rest looked up from reference TRBV19 and TRBJ1-2, is DGGITQSPKYLFRKEGQNVTLSCEQNLNHDAMYWYRQDPGQGLRLIYYSQIVNDFQKGDIAEGYSVSREKKESFPLTVTSAQKNPTAFYLCASSMDRAAANYGYTFGSGTRLTVV.

Concerning this clonotype: This may stem from a read error, because a much larger clone lies one nucleotide away. This chain connects TRBV12-3 or TRBV12-4 to TRBJ2-1; TRBD1 might be the D (6 bases). Deletions cut 11 bases from V and 5 bases from J, with 16 bases between. The CDR3 is 13 amino acids. CDR3 protein: CAGTRDINNEQFF. DNA for the CDR3: TGTGCCGGCACCAGGGACATCAACAATGAGCAGTTCTTC.

The V and J genes are TRBV3-1 and TRBJ2-5; the D gene is possibly TRBD2 (7 bases). There are 13 residues in the CDR3. The germline V and J ends were trimmed by 7 bases and 1 base, with 10 bases remaining between them. Germline V gene sequence: CDR1 LGHDT, CDR2 YNNKEL (reference sequence). CDR3 loop: CASKGGAQETQYF. The CDR3 DNA sequence: TGTGCCAGCAAGGGGGGGGCCCAAGAGACCCAGTACTTC.

The chain is built from TRBV6-5 and TRBJ2-1, with 8 bases lining up with TRBD2. Germline CDR1 reads MNHEY; CDR2 reads SVGAGI. The CDR3 loop spans 16 amino acids. Trimming at V came to 0 bases and at J to 0 bases, leaving 1 base not matched to a gene. CDR3: CASSYSRGGSYNEQFF. Written as DNA, the CDR3 is TGTGCCAGCAGTTACTCTCGGGGGGGCTCCTACAATGAGCAGTTCTTC.

This clonotype was detected ten times or more. The V gene is TRBV12-3 or TRBV12-4, the J gene TRBJ2-1, with D unclear. CDR3 length: 12 amino acids. V lost 7 bases and J lost 5, with 9 bases in between. CDR3 bases: TGTGCCAGCACCGTTGGGAACAATGAGCAGTTCTTC. Translation: CASTVGNNEQFF.

The table lists this clonotype with many counts. The V and J genes are TRBV12-3 or TRBV12-4 and TRBJ2-7; the D is unclear. V was shortened by 6 bases and J by 4 bases, with 16 bases between the two germline ends. The CDR3 loop spans 14 amino acids. The CDR3 sequence is CASSPRQANYEQYF. CDR3 nucleotide sequence: TGTGCCAGCAGCCCCCGGCAGGCGAATTACGAGCAGTACTTC.

The rearrangement links TRBV15 to TRBJ1-2; TRBD1 is a possible D gene (6 bases). Between the trimmed V and J ends, which lost 4 bases and 0 bases, there was a span of 18 bases. The CDR3 has 17 amino acids. CDR1 and CDR2 from the germline V gene are LNHNV and YYDKDF (reference sequence). The CDR3 spells CATSTVIDRPANYGYTF. The CDR3 DNA is TGTGCCACCAGCACCGTAATCGACAGGCCGGCTAACTATGGCTACACCTTC.

A few counts support this clonotype. At one of its ends the junction is not consistent with the germline gene, which may arise from a read error. J is TRBJ1-2 and V is TRBV5-1; a weak D match, TRBD1 (6 bases). The V gene's germline CDR1 is SGHRS and CDR2 YFSETQ. This CDR3 has 13 residues. CDR3 DNA sequence: TGCGCCAGCAGCTTGGCTGGGGGCTATCGCTACACCTTC. Its translation is CASSLAGGYRYTF. The complete variable domain, with remaining parts taken from reference TRBV5-1 and TRBJ1-2, reads KAGVTQTPRYLIKTRGQQVTLSCSPISGHRSVSWYQQTPGQGLQFLFEYFSETQRNKGNFPGRFSGRQFSNSRSEMNVSTLELGDSALYLCASSLAGGYRYTFGSGTRLTVV.

This rearrangement joins TRBV20-1 to TRBJ2-2, with D possibly matching TRBD2 (6 bases). V shed 6 bases and J shed 7 bases, with 21 bases lying between them. There are 15 residues in the CDR3. In germline, CDR1 is DFQATT, CDR2 SNEGSKA (reference sequence). CDR3 region: CSAVPGGRGRGELFF. CDR3 bases: TGCAGTGCCGTTCCCGGAGGGAGAGGTCGCGGGGAGCTGTTTTTT.

This rearrangement joins TRBV20-1 to TRBJ2-7; the match to TRBD2 covers 9 bases. Trimming at V came to 0 bases and at J to 1 base, leaving 4 bases not matched to a gene. Germline loops: CDR1 DFQATT, CDR2 SNEGSKA (reference sequence). This CDR3 spans 15 amino acids. Written as DNA, the CDR3 is TGCAGTGCTAGAGATGGGCGGGGGGGTTCCTACGAGCAGTACTTC. It yields the protein CSARDGRGGSYEQYF.

The rearrangement joins TRBV12-3 or TRBV12-4 to TRBJ1-1; D unresolved. The CDR3 runs to 12 residues. Trimming cost V 6 bases and J 10 bases, with 15 bases left between them. CDR3 bases: TGTGCCAGCAGCCTTACAAGGATTGGAGCTTTCTTT. This translates into CASSLTRIGAFF.

This chain uses TRBV15 with TRBJ1-6; TRBD1 agrees at 8 bases. The CDR3 is 16 residues long. The J segment lost 7 bases and the V segment lost 1 base, leaving 6 bases of the junction unmatched. CDR1 is LNHNV and CDR2 is YYDKDF in the germline V gene (reference sequence). For the CDR3, the DNA is TGTGCCACCAGCAGAGGGCAGGGGGCAGGCAATTCACCCCTCCACTTT. Protein: CATSRGQGAGNSPLHF. The full variable domain, rest sourced from reference TRBV15 and TRBJ1-6, is DAMVIQNPRYQVTQFGKPVTLSCSQTLNHNVMYWYQQKSSQAPKLLFHYYDKDFNNEADTPDNFQSRRPNTSFCFLDIRSPGLGDTAMYLCATSRGQGAGNSPLHFGNGTRLTVT.

This clonotype was counted between two and nine times. The V gene is TRBV7-9, the J gene TRBJ2-6, with 7 positions matching TRBD1. This CDR3 has 17 residues. Germline values: CDR1 SEHNR, CDR2 FQNEAQ (reference sequence). The junction had 7 bases not matched to a gene; V was cut back by 5 bases and J by 0 bases. The CDR3 is CASSPGTAGSGANVLTF. CDR3 coding DNA: TGTGCCAGCAGCCCAGGGACAGCAGGCTCTGGGGCCAACGTCCTGACTTTC. Based on the CDR3 plus reference TRBV7-9 and TRBJ2-6, the full variable domain is DTGVSQNPRHKITKRGQNVTFRCDPISEHNRLYWYRQTLGQGPEFLTYFQNEAQLEKSRLLSDRFSAERPKGSFSTLEIQRTEQGDSAMYLCASSPGTAGSGANVLTFGAGSRLTVL.

The V and J genes are TRBV7-2 and TRBJ1-2; 8 nucleotides match TRBD1. This CDR3 spans 14 amino acids. CDR1 is SGHTA and CDR2 is FQGNSA in the germline V gene. Germline trimming cut 2 bases from V and 7 bases from J; bases unmatched to any gene: 6. This chain's CDR3 is CASSLWGQAVGYTF. The CDR3 DNA follows: TGTGCCAGCAGCTTATGGGGACAGGCGGTTGGCTACACCTTC.